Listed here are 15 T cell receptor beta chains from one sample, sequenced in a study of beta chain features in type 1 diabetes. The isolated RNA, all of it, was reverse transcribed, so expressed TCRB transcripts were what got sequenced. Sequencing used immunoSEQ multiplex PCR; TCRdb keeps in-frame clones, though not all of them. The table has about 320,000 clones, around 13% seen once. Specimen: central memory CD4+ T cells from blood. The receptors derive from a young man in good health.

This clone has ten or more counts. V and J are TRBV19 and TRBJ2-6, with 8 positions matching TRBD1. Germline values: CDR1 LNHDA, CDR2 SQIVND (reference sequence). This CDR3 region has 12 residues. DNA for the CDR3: TGTGGCACCCGACAGGGGACCAACGTCCTGACTTTC. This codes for CGTRQGTNVLTF.

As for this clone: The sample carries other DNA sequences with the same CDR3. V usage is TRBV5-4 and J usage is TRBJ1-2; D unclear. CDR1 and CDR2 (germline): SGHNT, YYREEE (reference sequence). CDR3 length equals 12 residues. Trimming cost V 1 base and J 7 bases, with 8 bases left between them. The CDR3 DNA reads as TGTGCCAGCAGCTTGCCCGGATCTGGCTACACCTTC. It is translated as CASSLPGSGYTF.

In DNA, the CDR3 is TGTGCCAGCAGTGGAACCGGGACAGGACATTCCTACGAGCAGTACGTC. The encoded protein is CASSGTGTGHSYEQYV. The chain recombines TRBV6-1 with TRBJ2-7; 8 nucleotides align to TRBD1. The CDR3 consists of 16 residues. Germline V gene lookup returns CDR1 MNHNS and CDR2 SASEGT. V lost 4 bases to trimming and J lost 1 base; unmatched junction nucleotides: 9.

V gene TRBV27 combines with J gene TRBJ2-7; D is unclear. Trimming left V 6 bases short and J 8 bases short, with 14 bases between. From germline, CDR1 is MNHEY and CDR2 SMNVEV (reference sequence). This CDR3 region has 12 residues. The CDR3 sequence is CASSQDLNQQYF. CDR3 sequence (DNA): TGTGCCAGCAGCCAAGATCTGAATCAGCAGTACTTC.

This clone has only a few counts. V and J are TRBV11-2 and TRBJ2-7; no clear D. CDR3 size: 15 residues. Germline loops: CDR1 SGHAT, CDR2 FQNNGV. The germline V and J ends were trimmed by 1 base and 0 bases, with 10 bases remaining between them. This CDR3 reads CASSLVFGSSYEQYV. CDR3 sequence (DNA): TGTGCCAGCAGCTTAGTATTCGGCAGCTCCTACGAGCAGTACGTC.

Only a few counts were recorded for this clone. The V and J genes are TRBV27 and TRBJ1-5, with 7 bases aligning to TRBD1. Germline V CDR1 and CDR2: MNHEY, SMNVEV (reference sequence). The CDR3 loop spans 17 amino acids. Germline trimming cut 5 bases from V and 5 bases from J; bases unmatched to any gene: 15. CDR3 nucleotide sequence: TGTGCCAGCAGTACCCCAATCGGACAGGACTTTTATCAGCCCCAGCATTTT. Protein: CASSTPIGQDFYQPQHF.

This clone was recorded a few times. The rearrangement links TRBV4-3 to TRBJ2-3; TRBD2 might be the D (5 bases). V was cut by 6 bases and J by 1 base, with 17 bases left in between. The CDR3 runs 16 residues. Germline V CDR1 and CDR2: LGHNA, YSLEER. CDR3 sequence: CASRRSLGLRTDTQYF. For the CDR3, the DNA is TGCGCCAGCAGGCGGTCCCTAGGACTCCGCACAGATACGCAGTATTTT.

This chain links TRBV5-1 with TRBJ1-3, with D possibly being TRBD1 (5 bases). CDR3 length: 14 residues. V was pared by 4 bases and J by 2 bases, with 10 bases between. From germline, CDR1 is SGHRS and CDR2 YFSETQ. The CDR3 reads CASSPGTPGNTIYF. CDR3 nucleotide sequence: TGCGCCAGCAGCCCCGGGACTCCTGGAAACACCATATATTTT.

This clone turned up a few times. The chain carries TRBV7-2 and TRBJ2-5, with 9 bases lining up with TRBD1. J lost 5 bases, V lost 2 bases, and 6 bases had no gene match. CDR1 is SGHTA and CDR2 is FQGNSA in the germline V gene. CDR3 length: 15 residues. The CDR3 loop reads CASSLKGQGWETQYF. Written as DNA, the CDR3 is TGTGCCAGCAGCTTAAAGGGACAGGGATGGGAGACCCAGTACTTC.

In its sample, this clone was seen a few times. The CDR3: CASSFGTGPNSPLHF. The CDR3 DNA follows: TGTGCCAGCAGCTTCGGGACAGGGCCTAATTCACCCCTCCACTTT. The V call is TRBV11-2, the J call TRBJ1-6; 9 nucleotides match TRBD1. The CDR3 is 15 amino acids. Per the germline V gene, CDR1 is SGHAT and CDR2 is FQNNGV. The trim removed 3 bases at V and 6 bases at J, leaving 3 bases unmatched.

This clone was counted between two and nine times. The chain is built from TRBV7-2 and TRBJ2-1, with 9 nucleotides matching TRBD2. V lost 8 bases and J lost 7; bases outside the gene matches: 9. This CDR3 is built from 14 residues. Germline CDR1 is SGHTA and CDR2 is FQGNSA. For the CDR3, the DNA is TGTGCCAGCGGAATAGCGGGAGTCCTAAATGAGCAGTTCTTC. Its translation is CASGIAGVLNEQFF.

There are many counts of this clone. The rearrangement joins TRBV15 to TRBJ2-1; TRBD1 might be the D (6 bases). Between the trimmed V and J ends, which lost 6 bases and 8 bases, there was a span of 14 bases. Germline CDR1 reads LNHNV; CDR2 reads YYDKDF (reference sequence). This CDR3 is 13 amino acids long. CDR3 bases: TGTGCCACCAGTACCGAACAGGGATATGAGCAGTTCTTC. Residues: CATSTEQGYEQFF.

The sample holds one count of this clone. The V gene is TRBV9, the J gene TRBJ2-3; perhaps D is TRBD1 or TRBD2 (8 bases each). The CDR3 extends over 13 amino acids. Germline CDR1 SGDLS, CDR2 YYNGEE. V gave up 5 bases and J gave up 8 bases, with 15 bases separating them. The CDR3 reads CASSSGTGGTQYF. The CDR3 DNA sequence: TGTGCCAGCAGTAGCGGGACAGGCGGTACGCAGTATTTT.

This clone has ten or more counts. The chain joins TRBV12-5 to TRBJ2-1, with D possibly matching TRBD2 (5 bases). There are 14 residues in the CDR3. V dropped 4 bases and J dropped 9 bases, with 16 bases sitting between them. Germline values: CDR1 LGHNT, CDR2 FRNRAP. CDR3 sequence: CASGSATSVFEQFF. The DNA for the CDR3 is TGTGCTAGTGGTTCGGCTACTAGTGTCTTTGAGCAGTTCTTC.

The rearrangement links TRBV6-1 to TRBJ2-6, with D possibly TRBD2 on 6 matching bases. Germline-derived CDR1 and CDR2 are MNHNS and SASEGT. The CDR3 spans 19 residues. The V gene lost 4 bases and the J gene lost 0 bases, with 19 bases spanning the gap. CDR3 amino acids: CASSALGGGFDSGANVLTF. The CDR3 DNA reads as TGTGCCAGCAGTGCCTTGGGGGGAGGATTTGACTCTGGGGCCAACGTCCTGACTTTC.